This entry concerns a single T cell receptor (beta chain). Its antigen is undetermined. TCRdb re-called the 5' RACE reads; one entry per CDR3 protein, DNA not given. The sample table sets out some 300,000 distinct CDR3 sequences. This CDR3 contains 17 residues. CDR1 MNHEY and CDR2 SVGAGI come from the germline V gene. The sample comes from a study of T cells expressing NK-cell markers. Background on the study: It was from sorted CD3+CD56+NKG2C+, CD3+CD56+NKG2C- and CD3+CD56-NKG2C+ T cells that TCR beta repertoires came. Serological testing identified seven of the eight sequenced donors as HCMV-seropositive and one as seronegative.

General study results and limits: In several donors, dominant clonotypes made up about 25-60.1% of CD3+CD56-NKG2C+ cells.

The sequence derives from a man aged 18 to 29 in good health. The sequencing input was blood T cells: a sorted CD56 or NKG2C T cell subset, CD4+ or CD8+ T cells, or bulk PBMC T cells (not recorded which). The V call is TRBV6-5, the J call TRBJ1-1; with no DNA, the TCRdb D assignment of TRBD1 cannot be verified. The CDR3 protein is CASSYSSWQGGKLEAFF.